Presented here are 23 T cell receptor beta chains from one specimen sequenced in a study of the immune and genomic landscape of osteosarcoma. Primary, local recurrence and metastasis osteosarcoma tumors were taken after treatment from poor-prognosis patients. Produced via immunoSEQ multiplex PCR; TCRdb's table is partial and in-frame only. The profile shows about 10,000 clones, approximately 71% of them singletons. Sequencing input: osteosarcoma tumor tissue from the lung. The source of these receptors is a human donor with osteosarcoma.

The chain uses TRBV10-3 and TRBJ2-1; a possible D gene is TRBD1 (6 bases). Germline loops: CDR1 ENHRY, CDR2 SYGVKD. Trimming left V 4 bases short and J 2 bases short, with 12 bases between. This CDR3 has 15 residues. This CDR3 reads CAISGLGAPYNEQFF. In DNA, the CDR3 is TGTGCCATCAGTGGGTTGGGGGCACCCTACAATGAGCAGTTCTTC.

This chain uses TRBV7-9 with TRBJ1-3; no firm D call. This CDR3 comprises 15 residues. The V end was cut by 1 base, the J end by 0 bases, with 7 bases between. CDR1 SEHNR and CDR2 FQNEAQ come from the germline V gene (reference sequence). In nucleotides, the CDR3 is TGTGCCAGCAGCTTAGGACTGAGCTCTGGAAACACCATATATTTT. Translated, it gives CASSLGLSSGNTIYF.

The chain employs TRBV18 and TRBJ2-1; 13 bases match TRBD2. The CDR3 is 21 residues long. The V gene end was trimmed by 3 bases and the J gene end by 0 bases; junction bases not matched to a gene: 14. CDR1 is KGHSH, CDR2 LQKENI, per germline. The CDR3 sequence: CASSPSRTSGSSKDSYNEQFF. The CDR3 nucleotides are TGTGCCAGCTCACCCTCCAGGACTAGCGGGAGCAGCAAGGACTCCTACAATGAGCAGTTCTTC. The whole variable domain, filled in from reference TRBV18 and TRBJ2-1, reads NAGVMQNPRHLVRRRGQEARLRCSPMKGHSHVYWYRQLPEEGLKFMVYLQKENIIDESGMPKERFSAEFPKEGPSILRIQQVVRGDSAAYFCASSPSRTSGSSKDSYNEQFFGPGTRLTVL.

The chain is built from TRBV5-4 and TRBJ1-4; 7 bases are shared with TRBD1. The V gene end was trimmed by 3 bases and the J gene end by 4 bases; junction bases not matched to a gene: 6. This CDR3 contains 15 residues. Germline V CDR1 and CDR2: SGHNT, YYREEE (reference sequence). In nucleotides, the CDR3 is TGTGCCAGCAGCTCCTCGGACAGGATTAATGAAAAACTGTTTTTT. Its protein product is CASSSSDRINEKLFF. Complete variable domain (other parts from reference TRBV5-4 and TRBJ1-4): ETGVTQSPTHLIKTRGQQVTLRCSSQSGHNTVSWYQQALGQGPQFIFQYYREEENGRGNFPPRFSGLQFPNYSSELNVNALELDDSALYLCASSSSDRINEKLFFGSGTQLSVL.

This clone was picked up one time. The gene calls are TRBV5-8 and TRBJ2-2; TRBD1 agrees at 11 bases. Trimming cost V 0 bases and J 3 bases; bases outside gene matches: 10. The length of the CDR3 is 19 residues. The germline gives CDR1 SGHTS, CDR2 YDEGEE. Here the CDR3 DNA reads TGTGCCAGCAGCTTGGTCGGACAGGGGGCGTCGGGGGACACCGGGGAGCTGTTTTTT. Protein product: CASSLVGQGASGDTGELFF. Together with reference TRBV5-8 and TRBJ2-2, the CDR3 gives the full variable domain: EAGVTQSPTHLIKTRGQQATLRCSPISGHTSVYWYQQALGLGLQFLLWYDEGEERNRGNFPPRFSGRQFPNYSSELNVNALELEDSALYLCASSLVGQGASGDTGELFFGEGSRLTVL.

The chain links TRBV28 to TRBJ1-1, with 8 bases lining up with TRBD1. Germline-derived CDR1 and CDR2 are MDHEN and SYDVKM. The CDR3 runs 17 residues. The V gene end was trimmed by 5 bases and the J gene end by 0 bases; junction bases not matched to a gene: 11. CDR3 region: CASSLLGQGGMNTEAFF. The CDR3 coding sequence is TGTGCCAGCAGTCTCCTAGGACAGGGAGGGATGAACACTGAAGCTTTCTTT.

Turning to this clone: The sample holds other DNA sequences that translate to the same CDR3. CDR3 DNA sequence: TGTGCCAGCAGTTATAGCGGGAGCACAGATACGCAGTATTTT. It is translated as CASSYSGSTDTQYF. The J gene is TRBJ2-3, the V gene TRBV6-5; TRBD2 aligns across 7 bases. Per germline, CDR1 MNHEY and CDR2 SVGAGI. Unmatched junction bases numbered 0, after V lost 3 bases and J lost 0 bases. The length of the CDR3 is 14 residues.

Concerning this clone: A much larger clone is a single base away; this may be a read error. The genes are TRBV7-6 and TRBJ1-6, with TRBD1 matching 10 bases. This CDR3 has 14 residues. Germline V CDR1 and CDR2: SGHVS, FNYEAQ. V shed 4 bases and J 9 bases; nucleotides not matched to a gene: 3. CDR3 sequence reads: CASSSDRGLSPLHF. The CDR3 nucleotides read TGTGCCAGCAGCTCCGACAGGGGGCTTTCACCCCTCCACTTT.

The chain carries TRBV28 and TRBJ2-1, with D unclear. This CDR3 is built from 11 residues. The ends were cut back, 8 bases at V and 0 bases at J, with 2 bases in the middle. CDR1 is MDHEN, CDR2 SYDVKM, per germline. The CDR3 DNA reads TGTGCCAGCGGCTCCTACAATGAGCAGTTCTTC. It encodes CASGSYNEQFF.

The J gene is TRBJ2-1, the V gene TRBV7-6; 7 bases agree with TRBD2. There are 14 residues in the CDR3. The V gene's germline CDR1 is SGHVS and CDR2 FNYEAQ. Germline trimming cut 5 bases from V and 6 bases from J; bases unmatched to any gene: 7. CDR3: CASSLGGRGNEQFF. The CDR3 DNA is TGTGCCAGCAGCCTGGGGGGGAGGGGCAATGAGCAGTTCTTC.

The chain couples TRBV27 to TRBJ2-7; D remains ambiguous. V was cut by 5 bases and J by 4 bases, with 18 bases left in between. CDR1 is MNHEY, CDR2 SMNVEV, per germline (reference sequence). This CDR3 has 15 amino acids. The CDR3: CASSLRPQASYEQYF. The CDR3 coding sequence is TGTGCCAGCAGTCTCCGCCCTCAGGCATCTTACGAGCAGTACTTC.

V usage is TRBV6-4 and J usage is TRBJ2-1; 7 bases are a match to TRBD1. Germline values: CDR1 MRHNA, CDR2 SNTAGT. V lost 8 bases, J lost 4 bases, and 8 bases stayed unmatched. The CDR3 covers 14 residues. In DNA form, the CDR3 reads TGTGCCAGCGCTACCGGGACAGATTACAATGAGCAGTTCTTC. This encodes CASATGTDYNEQFF.

CDR3 DNA: TGCGCCAGCAGCCTCGGGACGGAACAAGAGACCCAGTACTTC. This translates into CASSLGTEQETQYF. V is TRBV5-1 and J is TRBJ2-5; perhaps D is TRBD1 or TRBD2 (5 bases each). There are 14 residues in the CDR3. The germline V gene has CDR1 SGHRS and CDR2 YFSETQ. Trimming removed 4 bases from V and 2 bases from J, with 12 bases in between. Combining the CDR3 with reference TRBV5-1 and TRBJ2-5 gives the whole variable domain KAGVTQTPRYLIKTRGQQVTLSCSPISGHRSVSWYQQTPGQGLQFLFEYFSETQRNKGNFPGRFSGRQFSNSRSEMNVSTLELGDSALYLCASSLGTEQETQYFGPGTRLLVL.

The chain recombines TRBV2 with TRBJ2-1; 8 bases fit TRBD1. From germline, CDR1 is SNHLY and CDR2 FYNNEI. V trimming: 6 bases; J trimming: 0 bases; junction bases outside the gene matches: 7. This CDR3 has 16 amino acids. For the CDR3, the DNA is TGTGCCAGCAGGGTCGGGACAGGTAGCTCCTACAATGAGCAGTTCTTC. It translates to CASRVGTGSSYNEQFF. Filled out from reference TRBV2 and TRBJ2-1, the complete variable domain reads EPEVTQTPSHQVTQMGQEVILRCVPISNHLYFYWYRQILGQKVEFLVSFYNNEISEKSEIFDDQFSVERPDGSNFTLKIRSTKLEDSAMYFCASRVGTGSSYNEQFFGPGTRLTVL.

This rearrangement joins TRBV9 to TRBJ2-1, with a weak D call TRBD2 (5 bases). Trimming shortened V by 0 bases and J by 6 bases, and 16 bases separated the two germline ends. The CDR3 length is 16 residues. Germline lookup yields CDR1 SGDLS and CDR2 YYNGEE. The DNA for the CDR3 is TGTGCCAGCAGCGTAGCTCCCTGGGTAGGAGGCAATGAGCAGTTCTTC. Protein: CASSVAPWVGGNEQFF.

The chain recombines TRBV16 with TRBJ2-1, with D tentatively TRBD2 (6 bases). V lost 3 bases and J lost 6, with 18 bases in between. CDR1 is KGHSY, CDR2 FQNENV, per germline. This CDR3 spans 16 amino acids. The CDR3 region has the DNA TGTGCCAGCAGCCATATGCGGGACGGGGGAACCAATGAGCAGTTCTTC. Encoded protein: CASSHMRDGGTNEQFF.

The CDR3, as DNA: TGTGCCAGCAGCGGAACAGGGATCAACACTGAAGCTTTCTTT. This translates into CASSGTGINTEAFF. This sequence joins TRBV5-6 and TRBJ1-1, with a possible D match to TRBD1 (6 bases). CDR1 is SGHDT, CDR2 YYEEEE, per germline. CDR3 length: 14 residues. V was shortened by 4 bases and J by 2 bases, with 12 bases between the two germline ends.

This clone appeared a few times. V usage is TRBV6-1 and J usage is TRBJ2-4; 7 bases match TRBD1. Trimming at V came to 0 bases and at J to 0 bases, leaving 11 bases not matched to a gene. The CDR3 runs 19 residues. Per germline, CDR1 MNHNS and CDR2 SASEGT. In DNA, the CDR3 is TGTGCCAGCAGTGAAGCGACAGGGATAGGGATAGTAGCCAAAAACATTCAGTACTTC. Translating gives CASSEATGIGIVAKNIQYF.

This clone was counted only a few times. This sequence joins TRBV6-5 and TRBJ2-3, with a tentative D call TRBD2 (5 bases). The CDR3 has 15 residues. Germline V gene data show CDR1 as MNHEY and CDR2 as SVGAGI. Trimming cost V 2 bases and J 3 bases, with 12 bases left between them. CDR3 in DNA: TGTGCCAGCAGTTACATGGCCCGCGGGACAGATACGCAGTATTTT. Translation: CASSYMARGTDTQYF.

The V gene is TRBV9, the J gene TRBJ2-3; D is ambiguous. Per the germline V gene, CDR1 is SGDLS and CDR2 is YYNGEE. Trimming took 3 bases from V and 2 from J, leaving 7 bases between them. This CDR3 is built from 13 residues. The CDR3 spells CASSGGNTDTQYF. The CDR3 DNA sequence: TGTGCCAGCAGCGGCGGAAACACAGATACGCAGTATTTT.

J is TRBJ1-2 and V is TRBV27; 8 bases map to TRBD1. This CDR3 spans 14 amino acids. Per germline, CDR1 MNHEY and CDR2 SMNVEV (reference sequence). J was trimmed by 5 bases and V by 2 bases; bases with no gene match: 4. The CDR3 DNA is TGTGCCAGCAGTTTAGCAGGGGGCGGATATGGCTACACCTTC. Protein: CASSLAGGGYGYTF.

The chain carries TRBV7-8 and TRBJ2-6; 7 bases are a match to TRBD1. The CDR3 spans 18 residues. V trimming: 3 bases; J trimming: 0 bases; junction bases outside the gene matches: 8. The V gene's germline CDR1 is SGHVS and CDR2 FQNEAQ. CDR3: CASSFRDRVLSGANVLTF. The DNA of the CDR3 is TGTGCCAGCAGCTTCCGAGACAGGGTCCTCTCTGGGGCCAACGTCCTGACTTTC.

The chain links TRBV27 to TRBJ1-5, with 9 bases fitting TRBD1. Germline V gives CDR1 MNHEY, CDR2 SMNVEV (reference sequence). The CDR3 length is 15 residues. Trimming cost V 6 bases and J 5 bases; bases outside gene matches: 8. The CDR3 nucleotides are TGTGCCAGCAGCCCGGGGACAGGGTCCTATCAGCCCCAGCATTTT. Amino acids: CASSPGTGSYQPQHF.